The present entry profiles one T cell receptor beta chain with its context. The antigen it binds to is not known. Base qualities are not recorded, but no much larger clone differs from it by a single base. To prepare the library, the immunoSEQ multiplex PCR assay was applied. In its TCRdb copy, this immuneACCESS table keeps in-frame sequences only and misses some clones. Where compared with another copy, unresolved V genes explain less than half of these, and the others have no known cause. The sample table records 550,000 to 800,000 clones; over 75% of these occur just once. The ten largest clones take up approximately 0.01% of the sample. The source of the sample is a study of shared T cell receptors in the human thymus (dated by TCRdb to the early 2020s). Regarding the study in general: The study examined how the human thymus generates shared, self-reactive T-cell receptor alpha chains.

As encoded in the germline V gene (reference sequence), CDR1 is LNHDA while CDR2 is SQIVND. The cysteine opens and the phenylalanine closes a CDR3 of 13 amino acids. This entry keeps only the CDR3 DNA: 39 bases, framed from base 1. V has 9 bases trimmed and J has 4 bases trimmed; junction bases matching no gene number 7. This sample was shared with a second study, whose subject was human thymus T cells. Taken from the second paper: In Finland, the donors were immunologically healthy infants who were having open corrective cardiac surgery for congenital heart defects. Thymus tissue was collected as surgical resects that were removed during corrective cardiac surgery. Both the thymic and the peripheral blood repertoires appeared to show biased V and J gene segment usage. The related research reported highly overlapping thymic TCR repertoires among unrelated individuals. The study characterized TCR alpha and beta repertoires from about 8 infant thymus samples and a few related peripheral blood samples. Donor ages ranging from roughly 7 to 250 days were recorded, and 5 to 7 male and a couple of female infants were included in the cohort. Thymocytes were freed from the tissue by mechanical means and kept at -70 degrees C as pellets of roughly 9-30 million cells. Genomic DNA was extracted from frozen cell pellets with a QIAsymphony instrument. The immunoSEQ multiplex PCR assay was used to amplify the TCRB and TCRAD loci from a standardized quantity of quality-controlled genomic DNA. Amplicons spanned the V(D)J region at a length sufficient to cover the CDR3 and identify V and J genes. Amplicon sequencing was performed on an Illumina platform through the commercial immunoSEQ service. Corrections for primer bias and sequencing errors followed previously described methods, while TCRAD and TCRB definitions were based on the IMGT database. immunoSEQ Analyzer 3.0 and VDJTools were used for repertoire analysis, which covered basic statistics, V/J segment usage, diversity estimates, rarefaction and pairwise overlap. Diversity was estimated using the Chao1, ChaoE, Efron-Thisted, Shannon and inverse Simpson indices, and was also estimated on datasets down-sampled to the size of the smallest sample. Repertoire overlap was assessed by strict matching of CDR3 nucleotide sequence, V gene and J gene, and clustering was done by Jaccard-based multidimensional scaling. On average, roughly 810,000 unique TCRB clonotypes were obtained from thymus samples, compared with roughly 89,000 from blood samples.

The chain was built from TRBV19 and TRBJ1-1; 8 central bases correspond to TRBD1. This TCR was recovered from a girl under three years old with a congenital heart defect. Donor details come from another sample of the same person, matched by shared clones. The sequenced sample consisted of thymocytes. CDR3 reads: CASTTGVRTEAFF. The nucleotides read TGTGCCAGCACGACAGGGGTTCGCACTGAAGCTTTCTTT. The reference TRBV19 and TRBJ1-1 proteins fill in what lies around the CDR3, so the full variable domain reads DGGITQSPKYLFRKEGQNVTLSCEQNLNHDAMYWYRQDPGQGLRLIYYSQIVNDFQKGDIAEGYSVSREKKESFPLTVTSAQKNPTAFYLCASTTGVRTEAFFGQGTRLTVV.